This T cell receptor (beta chain) stems from a study of cytomegalovirus exposure and HLA in healthy donors. The PCR contained 60 Vbeta and 13 Jbeta primers. The data were produced by immunoSEQ multiplex PCR, yet TCRdb's version contains in-frame clones alone and is incomplete. The sample has some 200,000 clones, 75% to 90% seen once. For this clone: The antigen remains unidentified.

This CDR3 is built from 18 residues. Germline CDR1 and CDR2: KGHSH and LQKENI. Trimming left V 3 bases short and J 3 bases short, with 20 bases between. Study findings and constraints: Some V segments, TRBV6-2 and TRBV6-3 among them, were indistinguishable and were therefore excluded. One variant, a missense change in DCLRE1C, was linked in a later analysis to TCR beta V- and J-gene trimming.

This sequence joins TRBV18 and TRBJ2-2; weak D call: TRBD2 (5 bases). Sequenced input: PBMCs. The sequence came from a man aged 40-55 years in good health and CMV-seropositive. CDR3 in DNA: TGTGCCAGCTCACCGTTGAGGTGGCGAGGGCGGGACACCGGGGAGCTGTTTTTT. Its protein is CASSPLRWRGRDTGELFF.